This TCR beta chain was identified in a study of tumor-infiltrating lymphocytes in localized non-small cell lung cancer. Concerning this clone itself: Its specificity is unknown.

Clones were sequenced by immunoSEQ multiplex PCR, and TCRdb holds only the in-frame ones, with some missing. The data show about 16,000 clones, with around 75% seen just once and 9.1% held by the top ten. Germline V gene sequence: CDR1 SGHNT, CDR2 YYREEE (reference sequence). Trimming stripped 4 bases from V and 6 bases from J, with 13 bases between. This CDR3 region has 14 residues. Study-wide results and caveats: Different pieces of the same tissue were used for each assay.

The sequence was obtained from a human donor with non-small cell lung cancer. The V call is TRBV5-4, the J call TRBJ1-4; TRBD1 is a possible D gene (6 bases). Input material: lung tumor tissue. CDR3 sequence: CASSNQGKDEKLFF. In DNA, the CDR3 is TGTGCCAGCAGCAACCAGGGGAAGGATGAAAAACTGTTTTTT.